This T cell receptor (beta chain) was retrieved from a study of CXCR3-negative and CXCR3-positive naive CD8 T cells. CDR3 length equals 12 residues. In germline, CDR1 is LNHDA, CDR2 SQIVND (reference sequence). The TRB cDNA libraries were prepared by 5' RACE with UMI labels. TCRdb reprocessed the 5' RACE reads and reports one entry per CDR3 protein, with no DNA. The sample includes 70,000 to 100,000 distinct CDR3 sequences. This chain links TRBV19 with TRBJ1-1. The receptor comes from a human donor in good health. Some clones in this sample may be carry-over from other donors' samples. Input material: naive CXCR3- CD8+ T cells from blood. This sample's subset: CD45RO-CCR7+CD27+CD95- naive CD8+ T cells lacking CXCR3 (TNR3-). CDR3 amino acids: CASIGPEPEAFF.